The following is a TCR beta chain sequence with its context. Its specificity is not known. Primers for the PCR totalled 60 Vbeta and 13 Jbeta. Assay used: immunoSEQ multiplex PCR; TCRdb lists only in-frame clones, some missing. The profile shows roughly 180,000 clones, 80% to 90% of them singletons. These data originate in a study of cytomegalovirus exposure and HLA in healthy donors. As for the study in general: Early released data had about 85 million unique TCRs, all coming from HLA-typed donors.

Broader study findings: Other equally common chains were less clonally expanded than HLA-associated TCR beta chains, a later analysis showed. Several of the most significant clusters appeared linked to common viral pathogens, based on a later analysis.

The sequence came from a woman under 30 in good health and CMV-seronegative. The sample comprised PBMCs.

CDR3 residues: CATSRERGNTDTQYF. CDR3 sequence (DNA): TGTGCCACCAGCAGAGAGCGGGGAAACACAGATACGCAGTATTTT. V gene TRBV15 combines with J gene TRBJ2-3; possibly TRBD2 for D (6 bases). Germline CDR1 LNHNV, CDR2 YYDKDF (reference sequence). V shed 0 bases and J shed 2 bases, with 9 bases lying between them. The CDR3 loop spans 15 amino acids.